A selection of T cell receptor beta chains follows, all from one sample in a study of siplizumab effects on memory and regulatory T cells. The table came from immunoSEQ multiplex PCR; TCRdb's copy has only in-frame clones and leaves some out. This sample yields 87,000 or so clones, of which about 90% are seen a single time; about 15% belongs to the top ten. Sequencing was carried out using CD4+ T cells sorted from blood. The receptors derive from a human donor in good health. Both conserved end residues are part of each CDR3. D genes are given only for firm matches. Clone size is shown for a subset of rows, as once, few, many or a class of expanded clone.

j_gene,v_gene,d_gene,abundance,CDR3aa
TRBJ2-5,TRBV5-1,TRBD2,-,CASSLTSGQETQYF
TRBJ2-5,TRBV29-1,TRBD2,-,CSVEDPGGVGLETQYF
TRBJ1-4,TRBV5-1,TRBD1,few,CASGQGGPEKLFF
TRBJ2-2,TRBV11-3,-,-,CASSLVMGELFF
TRBJ2-7,TRBV11-2,TRBD1,-,CASSFGTVQYF
TRBJ1-3,TRBV11-3,-,few,CASSLDPWFSGNTIYF
TRBJ2-1,TRBV6-6,TRBD2,-,CASSTGRLAVNEQFF
TRBJ2-5,TRBV28,-,-,CASSSKETQYF
TRBJ1-1,TRBV28,TRBD1,-,CASSLNRGTEAFF
TRBJ2-3,TRBV4-3,-,once,CASSQDTGTDTQYF
TRBJ1-5,TRBV18,-,-,CASSGGVRNQPQHF
TRBJ2-6,TRBV6-6,TRBD2,-,CASTPSGPSGANVLTF
TRBJ1-5,TRBV6-5,-,-,CASSGGVYQPQHF
TRBJ2-7,TRBV10-3,TRBD1,-,CAISEKGGRSYEQYF
TRBJ2-6,TRBV18,TRBD1,-,CASSDRAGANVLTF
TRBJ2-1,TRBV14,TRBD1,-,CASRPGGVSHNEQFF
TRBJ2-5,TRBV9,-,-,CASSFQETQYF
TRBJ2-7,TRBV5-1,-,-,CASSFKGESYEQYF
TRBJ2-3,TRBV2,-,once,CASSVLVSTDTQYF
TRBJ1-1,TRBV11-3,-,many,CASSLDTGNTEAFF
TRBJ1-5,TRBV29-1,TRBD1,once,CSVGQGSNQPQHF
TRBJ2-3,TRBV5-1,-,-,CASSRRQVADTQYF
TRBJ2-2,TRBV9,-,many,CASSVGIAPELFF
TRBJ2-7,TRBV19,-,-,CASSKPGRSTEQYF
TRBJ1-5,TRBV19,-,-,CASSQRGPNQPQHF
TRBJ2-7,TRBV6-5,-,-,CASSLGRSYEQYF
TRBJ2-7,TRBV6-5,-,-,CASSSPGRILREQYF
TRBJ2-3,TRBV21-1,-,-,CASSKDDSYAADTQYF
TRBJ2-7,TRBV7-2,TRBD1,once,CASSKSTGNDEQYF
TRBJ1-1,TRBV6-1,TRBD1,-,CASSPGGSPSRAFF
TRBJ1-4,TRBV7-9,TRBD1,few,CASSLGQAEEKLFF
TRBJ2-3,TRBV13,TRBD2,-,CASSRPRTSGTDTQYF
TRBJ2-7,TRBV9,TRBD1,-,CASSRGQGAPRGGYEQYF
TRBJ2-7,TRBV5-1,-,-,CASSLEGSVNSYEQYF
TRBJ2-5,TRBV12-5,TRBD2,-,CASGSRWAKREGWEETQYF